This is a list of T cell receptor beta chains from one sample in a study of shared clonotypes between healthy human individuals. Assay: immunoSEQ multiplex PCR; the TCRdb copy retains only in-frame clones and omits some. Counted here are roughly 1.5 million clones, 95% to 99% occurring once; the ten biggest clones make up around 0.47%. Sequencing used naive CD4+ T cells sorted from blood. The receptor set was obtained from a man aged 25-45 years in good health. Both conserved end residues are part of each CDR3. A D gene is named only where the DNA matches it firmly. Clone size is shown for a subset of rows, as once, few, many or a class of expanded clone.

d_call,clone_size,j_call,v_call,cdr3_aa,cdr3_nt
TRBD2,NA,TRBJ2-5,TRBV11-2,CASSFASGIQETQYF,TGTGCCAGCAGCTTCGCTAGCGGTATACAAGAGACCCAGTACTTC
TRBD1,NA,TRBJ2-7,TRBV9,CASSGGTVGSYEQYF,TGTGCCAGCAGCGGAGGGACAGTGGGGAGTTACGAGCAGTACTTC
NA,NA,TRBJ2-7,TRBV23-1,CASSHHPGTETYEQYF,TGCGCCAGCAGTCACCACCCCGGGACGGAGACCTACGAGCAGTACTTC
TRBD1,NA,TRBJ1-1,TRBV5-4,CASRSAGTENTEAFF,TGTGCCAGCAGAAGTGCCGGGACAGAGAACACTGAAGCTTTCTTT
NA,NA,TRBJ2-7,TRBV7-2,CASSLKAGHSYEQYF,TGTGCCAGCAGCTTAAAAGCAGGGCACTCCTACGAGCAGTACTTC
TRBD2,NA,TRBJ2-3,TRBV30,CAWSASGRARADTQYF,TGTGCCTGGAGTGCTAGCGGGAGGGCCAGGGCAGATACGCAGTATTTT
NA,NA,TRBJ1-2,TRBV19,CASSIGRAANYGYTF,TGTGCCAGTAGTATTGGCAGGGCGGCCAACTATGGCTACACCTTC
NA,once,TRBJ2-3,TRBV7-8,CASSPGFLGTDTQYF,TGTGCCAGCAGCCCTGGGTTTTTAGGCACAGATACGCAGTATTTT
NA,NA,TRBJ2-7,TRBV12-2,CASRLGKGLAGGAYEQYF,TGTGCAAGTCGCTTAGGGAAGGGACTAGCGGGAGGGGCCTACGAGCAGTACTTC
NA,NA,TRBJ1-1,TRBV28,CASSPPVAFF,TGTGCCAGCAGTCCTCCCGTGGCTTTCTTT
NA,NA,TRBJ2-7,TRBV2,CASSETGFDEQYF,TGTGCCAGCAGTGAAACAGGGTTCGACGAGCAGTACTTC
TRBD2,NA,TRBJ2-1,TRBV19,CASSMRLAGRSNPYGQFF,TGTGCCAGTAGTATGCGACTAGCGGGCAGGAGTAATCCTTATGGGCAGTTCTTC
NA,NA,TRBJ1-4,TRBV5-1,CASSLPSGATNEKLFF,TGCGCCAGCAGCCTCCCCTCAGGCGCAACTAATGAAAAACTGTTTTTT
NA,NA,TRBJ2-7,TRBV25-1,CASSDPLDTAYEQYF,TGTGCCAGCAGTGACCCCTTGGACACAGCCTACGAGCAGTACTTC
NA,NA,TRBJ1-1,TRBV28,CASSFGGTEAFF,TGTGCCAGCAGTTTCGGTGGCACTGAAGCTTTCTTT
TRBD1,NA,TRBJ1-1,TRBV11-2,CASSSLTGDTEAFF,TGTGCCAGCAGCTCCCTTACAGGGGACACTGAAGCTTTCTTT
NA,NA,TRBJ1-4,TRBV29-1,CSVMGRGAATNEKLFF,TGCAGCGTGATGGGACGGGGGGCCGCAACTAATGAAAAACTGTTTTTT
TRBD1,NA,TRBJ1-6,TRBV7-9,CASSAGTVNSPLHF,TGTGCCAGCAGCGCCGGGACAGTCAATTCACCCCTCCACTTT
NA,NA,TRBJ2-3,TRBV18,CASSPGPKDTQYF,TGTGCCAGCTCACCAGGGCCTAAAGATACGCAGTATTTT
TRBD1,NA,TRBJ1-2,TRBV2,CASSDRGLNGYTF,TGTGCCAGCAGCGACAGGGGGCTAAATGGCTACACCTTC
NA,NA,TRBJ1-5,TRBV27,CASSFRGDRSNQPQHF,TGTGCCAGCAGTTTTCGAGGGGATCGGAGCAATCAGCCCCAGCATTTT
NA,once,TRBJ1-1,TRBV29-1,CSVEGQGVSGAFF,TGCAGCGTTGAAGGGCAGGGTGTGTCAGGAGCTTTCTTT
NA,once,TRBJ2-5,TRBV6-4,CASSDSRQGRETQYF,TGTGCCAGCAGTGACTCGCGGCAGGGGAGAGAGACCCAGTACTTC
TRBD2,once,TRBJ2-1,TRBV28,CASRPSGRASYNEQFF,TGTGCCAGCAGACCCAGCGGGAGGGCCTCCTACAATGAGCAGTTCTTC
TRBD1,NA,TRBJ2-7,TRBV11-2,CASSLLTGVEQYF,TGTGCCAGCAGCTTACTAACAGGGGTCGAGCAGTACTTC
NA,NA,TRBJ2-3,TRBV4-1,CASSQDYRTDTQYF,TGCGCCAGCAGCCAAGATTATCGCACAGATACGCAGTATTTT
NA,once,TRBJ2-5,TRBV18,CASSPPFERYQETQYF,TGTGCCAGCTCACCACCCTTCGAACGCTACCAAGAGACCCAGTACTTC
TRBD2,NA,TRBJ2-1,TRBV29-1,CSELAGDGTYNEQFF,TGCAGCGAACTAGCGGGAGATGGGACCTACAATGAGCAGTTCTTC
NA,NA,TRBJ2-3,TRBV5-1,CASSLYGGRSSYWREGTQYF,TGCGCCAGCAGCTTGTACGGCGGTCGGAGCTCCTATTGGCGAGAGGGTACGCAGTATTTT
NA,NA,TRBJ1-1,TRBV5-1,CASSLAGAGFLTEAFF,TGCGCCAGCAGCTTGGCGGGAGCAGGATTTCTTACTGAAGCTTTCTTT
TRBD2,NA,TRBJ2-7,TRBV5-1,CASRILAGRTYEQYF,TGCGCCAGCAGAATCCTAGCGGGAAGGACCTACGAGCAGTACTTC
NA,NA,TRBJ1-4,TRBV7-9,CASSLGGAREKLFF,TGTGCCAGCAGCTTAGGAGGGGCGAGGGAAAAACTGTTTTTT
NA,NA,TRBJ2-1,TRBV28,CASSSLFIPGLDYNEQFF,TGTGCCAGCAGTTCCTTGTTCATTCCGGGACTCGATTACAATGAGCAGTTCTTC
TRBD1,NA,TRBJ1-1,TRBV5-1,CASSGGQNTEAFF,TGCGCCAGCTCAGGGGGCCAGAACACTGAAGCTTTCTTT
NA,once,TRBJ1-1,TRBV7-3,CASSLLGTGNTEAFF,TGTGCCAGCAGCTTATTGGGGACTGGAAACACTGAAGCTTTCTTT
TRBD1,NA,TRBJ1-1,TRBV28,CASSSSGQGLSEAFF,TGTGCCAGCAGTTCCTCCGGACAGGGACTTTCTGAAGCTTTCTTT
NA,NA,TRBJ1-4,TRBV11-1,CASSSNRVGEKLFF,TGTGCCAGCAGCTCCAACAGGGTCGGTGAAAAACTGTTTTTT
NA,NA,TRBJ2-1,TRBV7-7,CASSLGSDPYNEQFF,TGTGCCAGCAGCTTAGGGTCAGATCCCTACAATGAGCAGTTCTTC
TRBD1,NA,TRBJ2-1,TRBV5-6,CATSGGTGFSFF,TGTGCCACCTCCGGCGGGACAGGGTTTTCTTTCTTC
NA,NA,TRBJ1-5,TRBV28,CATFGSNQPQHF,TGTGCCACCTTCGGCAGCAATCAGCCCCAGCATTTT
NA,NA,TRBJ1-1,TRBV5-5,CASSLAGVAGAAFF,TGTGCCAGCAGCTTGGCTGGGGTTGCAGGGGCGGCTTTCTTT
TRBD1,NA,TRBJ2-7,TRBV10-3,CAISESVGAGTGRYEQYF,TGTGCCATCAGTGAGTCTGTCGGGGCCGGGACAGGGCGGTACGAGCAGTACTTC
NA,NA,TRBJ1-5,TRBV19,CASSRGGTGQPQHF,TGTGCCAGTAGTAGGGGGGGTACCGGACAGCCCCAGCATTTT
NA,once,TRBJ2-3,TRBV4-3,CASSQDPGTDTQYF,TGCGCCAGCAGCCAAGATCCCGGCACAGATACGCAGTATTTT
NA,NA,TRBJ2-3,TRBV9,CASSVGDTQYF,TGTGCCAGCAGCGTGGGAGATACGCAGTATTTT
NA,NA,TRBJ1-1,TRBV18,CASSRDKNTEAFF,TGTGCCAGCTCTCGAGACAAGAACACTGAAGCTTTCTTT
NA,NA,TRBJ1-5,TRBV10-3,CAIGENQPQHF,TGTGCCATCGGGGAAAATCAGCCCCAGCATTTT
TRBD2,NA,TRBJ2-2,TRBV10-1,CASGRTSGRGGELFF,TGCGCCAGCGGGCGGACTAGCGGGAGAGGCGGGGAGCTGTTTTTT
TRBD2,NA,TRBJ2-5,TRBV5-1,CASSFLPSGTQETQYF,TGCGCCAGCAGCTTTTTGCCTAGCGGGACCCAAGAGACCCAGTACTTC
NA,NA,TRBJ2-1,TRBV5-4,CAMRAVANYYNEQFF,TGTGCCATGCGGGCAGTAGCGAACTATTACAATGAGCAGTTCTTC
NA,once,TRBJ2-7,TRBV5-6,CASSLISRINYEQYF,TGTGCCAGCAGCTTGATTTCCAGGATAAACTACGAGCAGTACTTC
NA,NA,TRBJ2-5,TRBV7-9,CASRPDGRGETQYF,TGTGCCAGCAGACCTGACGGCCGCGGGGAGACCCAGTACTTC
NA,NA,TRBJ1-1,TRBV7-9,CASSPQGLRGEAFF,TGTGCCAGCAGCCCACAGGGCCTACGAGGTGAAGCTTTCTTT
TRBD1,NA,TRBJ2-7,TRBV27,CASSFLDRAYEQYF,TGTGCCAGCAGTTTCCTGGACAGGGCCTACGAGCAGTACTTC
TRBD1,NA,TRBJ2-4,TRBV29-1,CSVDTGAAIQYF,TGCAGCGTTGATACAGGGGCGGCTATTCAGTACTTC